This T cell receptor (beta chain) derives from a study of T cell responses to AZD1222 COVID-19 vaccine. About the study: Analysis merged second doses at about 4 or about 12 weeks. General study findings and limits: Spike-specific TCR breadth and depth were elevated following two AZD1222 doses.

CDR3 length: 14 residues. V was shortened by 1 base and J by 8 bases, with 12 bases between the two germline ends. Germline V gene data show CDR1 as SGHRS and CDR2 as YFSETQ. Remarks on this clone: The antigen is unknown.

Sequencing was performed with immunoSEQ multiplex PCR; in TCRdb, only in-frame clones are kept and a portion is missing. Of more than 95,000 clones listed, 82% are singletons. This rearrangement joins TRBV5-1 to TRBJ1-4; a possible D gene is TRBD1 (5 bases). Sequencing used peripheral blood, obtained on day 0 of AZD1222 vaccination. The TCR comes from an adult in good health. The CDR3 nucleotides read TGCGCCAGCAGCTTGCAGGGACTGAACGAAAAACTGTTTTTT. Residues: CASSLQGLNEKLFF.